Below, 19 T cell receptor beta chains from the same sample are listed, as sequenced in a study of identical twins. TCRdb independently ran MiXCR on the 5' RACE reads; one entry per CDR3 protein. This sample yields approximately 220,000 distinct CDR3 sequences, of which 6% to 8.5% are seen a single time; roughly 5% belongs to the top ten. These records were also assigned to another study, of yellow fever vaccine responses in identical twins.

Sequencing was carried out using CD8+ T cells sorted from blood. The receptor source for this set is a young woman in good health.

The rearrangement uses TRBV11-1 and TRBJ1-1; tentative D call: TRBD1 (5 bases). Per the germline V gene, CDR1 is SGHAT and CDR2 is FQDESV (reference sequence). The CDR3 covers 15 residues. V was cut by 5 bases and J by 3 bases, with 16 bases left in between. For the CDR3, the DNA is TGTGCCAGCAGCCCCCTTTTCCAGGGTTACACTGAAGCTTTCTTT. It is translated as CASSPLFQGYTEAFF.

The gene calls are TRBV6-1 and TRBJ2-3; tentative D call: TRBD2 (6 bases). V lost 7 bases, J lost 4 bases, and 18 bases lay in between. Germline V CDR1 and CDR2: MNHNS, SASEGT. The CDR3 is made up of 15 amino acids. CDR3 protein: CASTPSSGGADTQYF. The CDR3 DNA reads TGTGCCAGCACCCCGTCTTCCGGCGGGGCAGATACGCAGTATTTT.

V is TRBV7-9 and J is TRBJ1-1, with D possibly matching TRBD1 (6 bases). CDR1 and CDR2 from the germline V gene are SEHNR and FQNEAQ (reference sequence). The CDR3 is made up of 15 amino acids. V gave up 3 bases and J gave up 2 bases, with 13 bases separating them. CDR3 amino acids: CASSFGQFINTEAFF. CDR3 in DNA: TGTGCCAGCAGCTTCGGACAGTTCATAAACACTGAAGCTTTCTTT.

There are a few counts of this clonotype. The chain combines TRBV3-1 with TRBJ2-5; D perhaps matches TRBD1 (5 bases). This CDR3 is 14 amino acids long. The germline gives CDR1 LGHDT, CDR2 YNNKEL (reference sequence). Trimming left V 0 bases short and J 7 bases short, with 12 bases between. CDR3 nucleotides: TGTGCCAGCAGCCAAGATGGGGCGGACGGGACCCAGTACTTC. Residues: CASSQDGADGTQYF.

This clonotype was detected a few times. The chain combines TRBV7-6 with TRBJ2-7, with TRBD2 matching 12 bases. V dropped 1 base and J dropped 0; count of bases not matched to a gene: 4. The germline V gene has CDR1 SGHVS and CDR2 FNYEAQ. The CDR3 totals 17 residues. CDR3 region: CASSLELAGGASYEQYF. The CDR3 DNA reads as TGTGCCAGCAGCTTAGAACTAGCGGGAGGAGCCTCCTACGAGCAGTACTTC.

This clonotype has only a few counts. V is TRBV28 and J is TRBJ2-5; no clear D. The V gene's germline CDR1 is MDHEN and CDR2 SYDVKM. Trimming left V 3 bases short and J 3 bases short, with 8 bases between. This CDR3 contains 13 residues. The CDR3 DNA reads TGTGCCAGCAGTTTTAAGGTGGAAGAGACCCAGTACTTC. Its translation: CASSFKVEETQYF.

The V and J genes are TRBV7-9 and TRBJ2-5; maybe TRBD2 (6 bases). Germline V gene lookup returns CDR1 SEHNR and CDR2 FQNEAQ (reference sequence). The CDR3 length is 15 residues. The V gene lost 5 bases and the J gene lost 3 bases, with 16 bases spanning the gap. In DNA, the CDR3 is TGTGCCAGCAGCGACCGGGACTCAAACGAAGAGACCCAGTACTTC. Translated: CASSDRDSNEETQYF.

The chain employs TRBV20-1 and TRBJ2-1, with TRBD2 matching over 9 bases. The CDR3 extends over 16 amino acids. CDR1 and CDR2 from the germline V gene are DFQATT and SNEGSKA (reference sequence). V shed 1 base, J shed 10 bases, and the junction held 14 bases outside the gene matches. The CDR3 region is CSARGLAGSRGEEQFF. The CDR3 region has the DNA TGCAGTGCTAGAGGGCTAGCGGGATCCCGGGGAGAGGAGCAGTTCTTC.

The V and J genes are TRBV4-1 and TRBJ2-3; D is unresolved. The CDR3 spans 15 residues. V lost 5 bases and J 0 bases, leaving 12 bases between the germline ends. Germline lookup yields CDR1 MGHRA and CDR2 YSYEKL. The CDR3: CASSSQAISTDTQYF. The CDR3 DNA reads TGCGCCAGCAGCTCCCAGGCGATTAGCACAGATACGCAGTATTTT.

The CDR3 protein is CASSEMVADTQYF. The CDR3 coding sequence is TGTGCCAGCAGTGAAATGGTCGCAGATACGCAGTATTTT. The chain joins TRBV2 to TRBJ2-3; D remains unclear. The CDR3 is 13 residues long. Trimming left V 2 bases short and J 4 bases short, with 7 bases between. Germline CDR1 SNHLY, CDR2 FYNNEI.

This clonotype showed up many times. The chain combines TRBV10-3 with TRBJ2-1; 10 nucleotides agree with TRBD1. The ends lost 7 bases at V and 4 bases at J; junction bases unmatched: 4. This CDR3 contains 14 residues. The V gene's germline CDR1 is ENHRY and CDR2 SYGVKD. CDR3 sequence (DNA): TGTGCCATCACCGGGACAGGGGATTACAATGAGCAGTTCTTC. Translation gives CAITGTGDYNEQFF.

This chain links TRBV20-1 with TRBJ2-7, with D perhaps TRBD1 (6 bases). Germline values: CDR1 DFQATT, CDR2 SNEGSKA (reference sequence). The CDR3 runs 11 residues. V was pared by 5 bases and J by 4 bases, with 9 bases between. CDR3 in amino acids: CSAEQGYEQYF. As DNA, the CDR3 is TGCAGTGCTGAACAGGGTTACGAGCAGTACTTC.

Many counts were recorded for this clonotype. The rearrangement joins TRBV5-1 to TRBJ1-5; unclear D gene. V was cut by 1 base and J by 2 bases, with 10 bases left in between. The CDR3 sequence is 15 residues long. From germline, CDR1 is SGHRS and CDR2 YFSETQ. The CDR3 DNA follows: TGCGCCAGCAGCTTGATGGGTTATGGCAATCAGCCCCAGCATTTT. Its translation: CASSLMGYGNQPQHF.

The table lists this clonotype with many counts. The chain combines TRBV12-3 or TRBV12-4 with TRBJ1-2; D ambiguous. Trimming stripped 10 bases from V and 6 bases from J, with 18 bases between. The CDR3 is 13 residues long. The CDR3 nucleotides read TGTGCCACCGTGGGAGGGCACGGGGATGGCTACACCTTC. Translated, it gives CATVGGHGDGYTF.

In this sample, this clonotype turned up a few times. The chain couples TRBV19 to TRBJ1-1, with D tentatively TRBD1 (5 bases). Per the germline V gene, CDR1 is LNHDA and CDR2 is SQIVND (reference sequence). The length of the CDR3 is 13 residues. Between the trimmed V and J ends, which lost 8 bases and 4 bases, there was a span of 14 bases. The DNA of the CDR3 is TGTGCCAGTTCAAGGGGAGAGACCACTGAAGCTTTCTTT. This translates into CASSRGETTEAFF.

This clonotype was recorded at least ten times. The V gene is TRBV28, the J gene TRBJ2-1; D remains unclear. Germline V CDR1 and CDR2: MDHEN, SYDVKM. CDR3 size: 11 residues. Deletions cut 4 bases from V and 10 bases from J, with 8 bases between. CDR3 sequence: CASSSVGEQFF. The CDR3, as DNA: TGTGCCAGCAGTTCGGTGGGCGAGCAGTTCTTC. Combining the CDR3 with reference TRBV28 and TRBJ2-1 gives the whole variable domain DVKVTQSSRYLVKRTGEKVFLECVQDMDHENMFWYRQDPGLGLRLIYFSYDVKMKEKGDIPEGYSVSREKKERFSLILESASTNQTSMYLCASSSVGEQFFGPGTRLTVL.

This clonotype was picked up a small number of times. The chain carries TRBV27 and TRBJ2-7, with D perhaps matching TRBD2 (7 bases). CDR1 and CDR2 from the germline V gene are MNHEY and SMNVEV (reference sequence). The V end was cut by 9 bases, the J end by 5 bases, with 29 bases between. This CDR3 has 17 amino acids. The CDR3 here is CASSGGARLFPWNEQYF. Here the CDR3 DNA reads TGTGCCAGTAGTGGGGGGGCGCGTCTTTTTCCCTGGAACGAGCAGTACTTC.

This clonotype was recorded many times. CDR3 DNA: TGTGCCAGCTGGAGAGGGGGAGACTATGGCTACACCTTC. Its protein product is CASWRGGDYGYTF. The rearrangement uses TRBV7-8 and TRBJ1-2, with a possible D match to TRBD1 (6 bases). This CDR3 is built from 13 residues. Germline loops: CDR1 SGHVS, CDR2 FQNEAQ. Trimming stripped 8 bases from V and 3 bases from J, with 13 bases between.

This clonotype was recorded many times. The V gene is TRBV10-3, the J gene TRBJ2-7; D not certain. Germline V gene data show CDR1 as ENHRY and CDR2 as SYGVKD. This CDR3 region has 11 residues. V was shortened by 6 bases and J by 5 bases, with 8 bases between the two germline ends. DNA of the CDR3: TGTGCCATCAGCCAAAGGGACGAGCAGTACTTC. Protein product: CAISQRDEQYF.